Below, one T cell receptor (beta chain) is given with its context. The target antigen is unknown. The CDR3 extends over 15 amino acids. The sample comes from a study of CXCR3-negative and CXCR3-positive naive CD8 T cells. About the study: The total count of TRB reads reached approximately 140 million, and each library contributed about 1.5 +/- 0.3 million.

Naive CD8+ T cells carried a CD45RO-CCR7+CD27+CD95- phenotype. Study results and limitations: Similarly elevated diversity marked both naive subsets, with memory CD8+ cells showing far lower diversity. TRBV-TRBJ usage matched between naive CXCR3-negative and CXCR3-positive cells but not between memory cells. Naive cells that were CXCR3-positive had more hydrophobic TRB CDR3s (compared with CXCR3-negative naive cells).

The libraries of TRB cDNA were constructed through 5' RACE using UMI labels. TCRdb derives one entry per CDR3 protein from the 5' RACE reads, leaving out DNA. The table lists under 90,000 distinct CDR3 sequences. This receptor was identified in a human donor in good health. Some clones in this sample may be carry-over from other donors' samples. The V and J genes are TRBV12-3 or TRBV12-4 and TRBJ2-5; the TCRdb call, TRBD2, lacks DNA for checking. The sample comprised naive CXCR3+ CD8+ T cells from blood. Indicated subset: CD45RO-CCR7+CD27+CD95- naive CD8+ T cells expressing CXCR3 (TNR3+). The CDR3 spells CASSPPSGGEETQYF.